This T cell receptor (beta chain) was identified in a study of shared clonotypes between healthy human individuals. Method: immunoSEQ multiplex PCR; TCRdb's copy keeps in-frame clones and lacks some. The sample yields about 1.1 million clones, about 80% seen once. The CDR3 loop spans 17 amino acids. The germline V gene has CDR1 SGHRS and CDR2 YFSETQ. Between the trimmed V and J ends, which lost 7 bases and 3 bases, there was a span of 22 bases. J is TRBJ2-2 and V is TRBV5-1; D is tentatively TRBD1 or TRBD2 (6 bases each). This clonotype originated in a man in his late teens or twenties in good health. Some clones in this sample may be carry-over from other donors' samples. Sequences were obtained from memory CD4+ T cells from PBMCs. As for subset: CD45RA-negative fraction. The CDR3 loop is CASSLPGARRDTGELFF. CDR3 nucleotides: TGCGCCAGCTCACTTCCGGGGGCCCGGCGGGACACCGGGGAGCTGTTTTTT. The full variable domain, its missing parts supplied by reference TRBV5-1 and TRBJ2-2, is KAGVTQTPRYLIKTRGQQVTLSCSPISGHRSVSWYQQTPGQGLQFLFEYFSETQRNKGNFPGRFSGRQFSNSRSEMNVSTLELGDSALYLCASSLPGARRDTGELFFGEGSRLTVL.